This TCR beta chain was documented in a study of T cells in Graves' hyperthyroidism and ophthalmopathy. Broader study findings: Appearing also in blood were most of the thyroid clonotypes expanded above 0.001. From stable hyperthyroidism, ophthalmopathy was separated by a 13 V-J model.

A remark on this clonotype: Its antigen is as yet unknown.

The CDR3 sequence is 16 residues long. The V gene lost 4 bases and the J gene lost 3 bases, with 16 bases spanning the gap. Germline loops: CDR1 LGHDT, CDR2 YNNKEL (reference sequence). RNA transcripts served as the template for amplifying TCR beta CDR3 regions. The HTBI primer set drove a first-round RT-PCR of the TCR CDR3. TCRdb analysed the multiplex PCR reads with MiXCR anew, one entry per CDR3 protein. The repertoire holds 500,000 to 600,000 distinct CDR3 sequences, about 20% seen once, with 40% to 50% in the top ten. The sample taken for sequencing was blood. The receptor was derived from a man aged 35-49 years with Graves' ophthalmopathy. The chain joins TRBV3-1 to TRBJ1-3; D gene uncertain. In DNA, the CDR3 is TGTGCCAGCAGCCCCGGCGGAGGGCTGAGTGGAAACACCATATATTTT. As protein: CASSPGGGLSGNTIYF.